Presented here are 27 T cell receptor beta chains from one specimen sequenced in a study of long-term antiretroviral therapy in people with HIV. Assay version v3.0 of immunoSEQ was used, and it was run at survey level. The repertoire was sequenced with immunoSEQ multiplex PCR; TCRdb's copy has only in-frame clones and lacks some. The sample lists around 30,000 clones, approximately 88% seen once, with around 4.1% in the top ten. This specimen was unsorted PBMCs, taken 0.5 years after starting antiretroviral therapy. The receptors originated from a woman under 30 with HIV.

The V and J genes are TRBV4-1 and TRBJ2-5, with 11 bases that match TRBD1. The closer fit of TRBJ2-7 to the DNA end suggests the J call may be wrong. CDR1 is MGHRA and CDR2 is YSYEKL in the germline V gene. This CDR3 has 15 residues. For the CDR3, the DNA is TGCGCCAGCAGCCCCCGGGACAGGGGGGTCTACGAGCAGTACTTC. Translating gives CASSPRDRGVYEQYF.

This clone showed up just once. This rearrangement joins TRBV28 to TRBJ1-2; 7 bases map to TRBD1. The CDR3 consists of 14 residues. The V and J ends lost 7 bases and 2 bases, in that order; junction bases with no gene match: 7. CDR1 is MDHEN, CDR2 SYDVKM, per germline. CDR3 sequence: CASIVTGANYGYTF. In nucleotides, the CDR3 is TGTGCCAGCATCGTAACAGGGGCCAACTATGGCTACACCTTC.

The CDR3 loop reads CASSPRVAGGSSGANVLTF. In DNA form, the CDR3 reads TGTGCCAGCTCACCACGTGTCGCAGGGGGATCCTCTGGGGCCAACGTCCTGACTTTC. The rearrangement joins TRBV18 to TRBJ2-6, with 7 bases matching TRBD1. Looked up from germline, CDR1 is KGHSH and CDR2 is LQKENI. The CDR3 is 19 residues long. Losses at the gene ends were 1 base for V and 0 bases for J; bases not matched to a gene: 9. The whole variable domain, remainder taken from reference TRBV18 and TRBJ2-6, is NAGVMQNPRHLVRRRGQEARLRCSPMKGHSHVYWYRQLPEEGLKFMVYLQKENIIDESGMPKERFSAEFPKEGPSILRIQQVVRGDSAAYFCASSPRVAGGSSGANVLTFGAGSRLTVL.

CDR3 bases: TGTGCCAGCAGCCAACCTAGAGATGAGCAGTTCTTC. Translating it yields CASSQPRDEQFF. The chain joins TRBV4-2 to TRBJ2-1; D unclear. From germline, CDR1 is LGHNA and CDR2 YNFKEQ. The V gene lost 2 bases and the J gene lost 8 bases, with 7 bases spanning the gap. This CDR3 region has 12 residues.

This rearrangement joins TRBV15 to TRBJ2-5, with 12 positions matching TRBD2. CDR1 and CDR2 (germline): LNHNV, YYDKDF (reference sequence). V shed 2 bases, J shed 3 bases, and the junction held 1 base outside the gene matches. This CDR3 spans 15 amino acids. The CDR3 DNA sequence: TGTGCCACCAGCAGAAGGACTAGCGGGAAAGAGACCCAGTACTTC. Amino acids: CATSRRTSGKETQYF.

The chain recombines TRBV7-9 with TRBJ1-2, with D possibly being TRBD1 (5 bases). This CDR3 comprises 13 residues. Germline V gives CDR1 SEHNR, CDR2 FQNEAQ (reference sequence). V was clipped by 3 bases and J by 8 bases, with 13 bases between them. The CDR3, as DNA: TGTGCCAGCAGCTTGGACGGGACTTTAGGCTACACCTTC. Its translation: CASSLDGTLGYTF.

The chain is built from TRBV27 and TRBJ2-7; perhaps TRBD2 as D (6 bases). Trimming took 5 bases from V and 0 from J, leaving 14 bases between them. Germline assignment: CDR1 MNHEY and CDR2 SMNVEV (reference sequence). This CDR3 has 15 amino acids. The DNA for the CDR3 is TGTGCCAGCAGTCCCCCCGACGGGAGCTCCTACGAGCAGTACTTC. It is translated as CASSPPDGSSYEQYF.

The chain is built from TRBV15 and TRBJ1-5, with no clear D. The CDR3 runs 18 residues. In germline, CDR1 is LNHNV, CDR2 YYDKDF (reference sequence). Trimming left V 1 base short and J 4 bases short, with 20 bases between. DNA of the CDR3: TGTGCCACCAGCAGAGCGGCCCGAGCGGGATTTCTAAATCAGCCCCAGCATTTT. The encoded protein is CATSRAARAGFLNQPQHF.

This clone was seen a single time. The germline gene is not matched at one end of the junction; a read error may be the cause. V and J are TRBV27 and TRBJ1-5; D may be TRBD1 (6 bases). This CDR3 is built from 13 residues. CDR1 MNHEY and CDR2 SMNVEV come from the germline V gene (reference sequence). This CDR3 reads CGTRSSRNQPQHF. The CDR3 DNA follows: TGCGGGACAAGGTCCTCCCGCAATCAGCCCCAGCATTTT.

The chain carries TRBV4-3 and TRBJ2-3, with D possibly matching TRBD2 (6 bases). Trimming took 1 base from V and 5 from J, leaving 10 bases between them. This CDR3 has 14 residues. In germline, CDR1 is LGHNA, CDR2 YSLEER. The CDR3 coding sequence is TGCGCCAGCAGCCAAGTGATCGGGAGAGATACGCAGTATTTT. This encodes CASSQVIGRDTQYF.

The chain's CDR3 is CASSPRRGAEQYF. In DNA, the CDR3 is TGTGCCAGCAGCCCTCGTAGAGGAGCCGAGCAGTACTTC. The rearrangement joins TRBV7-2 to TRBJ2-7; D ambiguous. CDR1 is SGHTA, CDR2 FQGNSA, per germline. Trimming stripped 5 bases from V and 6 bases from J, with 14 bases between. The CDR3 totals 13 residues.

The rearrangement uses TRBV7-2 and TRBJ2-7; the D gene is possibly TRBD2 (5 bases). This CDR3 is built from 15 residues. In germline, CDR1 is SGHTA, CDR2 FQGNSA. Trimming cost V 0 bases and J 6 bases, with 15 bases left between them. The CDR3 nucleotides read TGTGCCAGCAGCTTAGCGCACACCCCGGCGGGCGAGCAGTACTTC. Translating it yields CASSLAHTPAGEQYF.

The rearrangement uses TRBV15 and TRBJ2-1; weak D call: TRBD1 (6 bases). Germline V gives CDR1 LNHNV, CDR2 YYDKDF (reference sequence). The CDR3 is 14 residues long. The V end lost 2 bases, the J end lost 5 bases, and 10 bases lay between the germline ends. Here the CDR3 reads CATSRPGHNNEQFF. The CDR3 nucleotides read TGTGCCACCAGCAGACCGGGACACAACAATGAGCAGTTCTTC.

The gene calls are TRBV28 and TRBJ1-3; 7 bases are a match to TRBD1. Germline CDR1 MDHEN, CDR2 SYDVKM. V gave up 7 bases and J gave up 2 bases; unmatched junction bases: 8. This CDR3 has 15 residues. The CDR3 reads CASNEGGWTGNTIYF. CDR3 bases: TGTGCCAGCAACGAAGGGGGCTGGACTGGAAACACCATATATTTT.

The genes are TRBV5-6 and TRBJ2-5; TRBD2 agrees at 14 bases. Near its end, the DNA agrees better with TRBJ2-7, so the J call may be wrong. The CDR3 totals 16 residues. Germline V gives CDR1 SGHDT, CDR2 YYEEEE. The CDR3 region is CASILGTSGGTYEQYF. The CDR3 nucleotides read TGTGCCAGCATCCTAGGGACTAGCGGGGGAACCTACGAGCAGTACTTC.

V usage is TRBV23-1 and J usage is TRBJ1-2, with 7 nucleotides matching TRBD1. Being an ORF, TRBV23-1 has a function that is uncertain. J lost 4 bases, V lost 8 bases, and 7 bases had no gene match. There are 13 residues in the CDR3. The CDR3 region has the DNA TGCGCCAGCGTCCAGGGGGGGCCCTATGGCTACACCTTC. Residues: CASVQGGPYGYTF.

V is TRBV5-1 and J is TRBJ1-1; D gene uncertain. Germline CDR1 is SGHRS and CDR2 is YFSETQ. V dropped 6 bases and J dropped 0 bases, with 9 bases sitting between them. CDR3 length: 13 amino acids. CDR3 loop: CASMYSLNTEAFF. CDR3 nucleotide sequence: TGCGCCAGCATGTACAGTCTGAACACTGAAGCTTTCTTT.

V gene TRBV6-5 combines with J gene TRBJ2-7; 8 bases are shared with TRBD2. With 5 bases clipped from V and 4 bases from J, the junction kept 4 bases outside the gene matches. This CDR3 has 13 amino acids. Germline-derived CDR1 and CDR2 are MNHEY and SVGAGI. This CDR3 reads CASSPGLVYEQYF. The CDR3, as DNA: TGTGCCAGCAGTCCGGGACTAGTTTACGAGCAGTACTTC.

V is TRBV5-5 and J is TRBJ2-3; D may match TRBD1 or TRBD2 (5 bases each). CDR3 length: 16 amino acids. Between the trimmed V and J ends, which lost 4 bases and 1 base, there was a span of 16 bases. CDR1 is SGHKS, CDR2 YYEKEE, per germline (reference sequence). The CDR3, as DNA: TGTGCCAGCAGCCACGGACTCTTGGGGCGCACAGATACGCAGTATTTT. It specifies CASSHGLLGRTDTQYF.

The CDR3 reads CASSLADEQFF. CDR3 sequence (DNA): TGTGCCAGCAGCTTAGCGGACGAGCAGTTCTTC. The genes are TRBV7-6 and TRBJ2-1; D remains unclear. Per the germline V gene, CDR1 is SGHVS and CDR2 is FNYEAQ. The CDR3 is made up of 11 amino acids. Trimming took off 0 bases at V and 10 bases at J, with 4 bases between the two ends.

The chain carries TRBV6-1 and TRBJ2-7, with unresolved D. The CDR3 has 13 residues. Germline V gene sequence: CDR1 MNHNS, CDR2 SASEGT. V dropped 2 bases and J dropped 3 bases, with 8 bases sitting between them. The CDR3 sequence is CASSESTFYEQYF. CDR3 sequence (DNA): TGTGCCAGCAGTGAATCGACTTTCTACGAGCAGTACTTC.

This chain uses TRBV18 with TRBJ2-7; D is unresolved. Germline CDR1 and CDR2: KGHSH and LQKENI. This CDR3 has 14 amino acids. Deletions cut 0 bases from V and 5 bases from J, with 11 bases between. The CDR3 spells CASSPPGRGDEQYF. CDR3 sequence (DNA): TGTGCCAGCTCACCACCGGGTCGTGGGGACGAGCAGTACTTC.

The gene calls are TRBV7-2 and TRBJ2-7; D not certain. Germline V gene lookup returns CDR1 SGHTA and CDR2 FQGNSA. Trimming pared 2 bases from V and 5 bases from J, leaving 4 bases between. This CDR3 contains 11 residues. CDR3 coding DNA: TGTGCCAGCAGCTTATTAGACGAGCAGTACTTC. It translates to CASSLLDEQYF.

This clone occurred a few times. The chain is built from TRBV7-2 and TRBJ2-4; 7 bases line up with TRBD1. This CDR3 has 13 amino acids. V shed 5 bases, J shed 4 bases, and the junction held 2 bases outside the gene matches. Germline CDR1 and CDR2: SGHTA and FQGNSA. CDR3 protein: CASSQGQKNIQYF. The CDR3 DNA sequence: TGTGCCAGCAGCCAGGGACAGAAAAACATTCAGTACTTC.

The rearrangement links TRBV11-3 to TRBJ2-7, with 8 positions matching TRBD1. The CDR3 covers 15 residues. Germline loops: CDR1 SGHNT, CDR2 YENEEA. The V and J ends lost 5 bases and 3 bases, in that order; junction bases with no gene match: 9. CDR3 region: CASSPGTGTVYEQYF. CDR3 DNA sequence: TGTGCCAGCAGCCCGGGGACAGGAACAGTCTACGAGCAGTACTTC.

There are a few counts of this clone. This chain uses TRBV6-1 with TRBJ1-5; 7 bases line up with TRBD1. The CDR3 has 14 residues. V trimming: 8 bases; J trimming: 7 bases; junction bases outside the gene matches: 11. The germline gives CDR1 MNHNS, CDR2 SASEGT. In nucleotides, the CDR3 is TGTGCCAGCCGCTCGGAGGGGGCTTTACAGCCCCAGCATTTT. Protein product: CASRSEGALQPQHF.

The rearrangement uses TRBV27 and TRBJ2-3; 7 bases match TRBD1. With 5 bases clipped from V and 2 bases from J, the junction kept 13 bases outside the gene matches. Germline V gene lookup returns CDR1 MNHEY and CDR2 SMNVEV (reference sequence). The length of the CDR3 is 17 residues. The CDR3 DNA reads as TGTGCCAGCAGTCGCCTCGTGACAGGGCAAAACACAGATACGCAGTATTTT. This translates into CASSRLVTGQNTDTQYF.